This entry describes one T cell receptor (beta chain). The target antigen is unknown. Quantitative 5'-RACE was performed with molecular barcodes, and it yielded the TCR beta libraries. TCRdb ran MiXCR on the 5' RACE reads and lists one entry per CDR3 protein. The repertoire holds more than 500,000 distinct CDR3 sequences, with approximately 5.3% as singletons. These data are taken from a study of CD8 T cells in ankylosing spondylitis. Study-wide results and limits: A motif of roughly 8 highly homologous TCR beta variants was seen as apparently characteristic of ankylosing spondylitis blood. With a CD8+ phenotype, disease-linked clones were relatively rare in peripheral blood. Reportedly, significant enrichment of disease-linked clones occurred in matched ankylosing spondylitis synovial fluid. Existing reports had already noted some motif variants in reactive arthritis synovial fluid and blood.

In germline, CDR1 is SGHRS, CDR2 YFSETQ. This CDR3 is 14 amino acids long. V was pared by 4 bases and J by 1 base, with 12 bases between. This receptor was identified in a male donor with ankylosing spondylitis. The chain couples TRBV5-1 to TRBJ2-7; no clear D gene. The specimen sequenced was blood, either unsorted or a sorted T cell fraction (not recorded which). CDR3 region: CASSPQQESYEQYF. The CDR3 region has the DNA TGCGCCAGCAGCCCACAGCAGGAATCCTACGAGCAGTACTTC.